This T cell receptor (beta chain) stems from a study of cytomegalovirus exposure and HLA in healthy donors. Study in general: Around 80 million unique TCRs from HLA-typed donors were held in an early data release. Membership in the Caucasian-associated ancestry cluster was found for 81% of approximately 400 genotyped donors.

V was pared by 2 bases and J by 1 base, with 20 bases of the junction left unmatched. Germline CDR1 and CDR2: KGHSH and LQKENI. The CDR3 is made up of 21 amino acids. The study ran its PCR with 60 Vbeta and 13 Jbeta primers. TCRdb keeps only in-frame clones here, not all; method: immunoSEQ multiplex PCR. Of over 100,000 clones in the sample, roughly 80% were seen once. Donors were nominally healthy when sampled, though unrecorded immune exposures were likely. Only a few counts were recorded for this clone. The sequenced sample consisted of PBMCs. The receptor's source is a female donor in good health and CMV-seronegative. The V call is TRBV18, the J call TRBJ1-1; 9 bases map to TRBD1. The CDR3 DNA reads as TGTGCCAGCTCACCAATTACAGGGGGCCGGGGAAAAGGAAATGGGAACACTGAAGCTTTCTTT. It translates to CASSPITGGRGKGNGNTEAFF.